This TCR beta chain was observed in a study of OX40 agonist ivuxolimab in advanced cancers. The germline CDR1 and CDR2 sequences are ENHRY and SYGVKD. The junction had 6 bases not matched to a gene; V was cut back by 5 bases and J by 0 bases. The CDR3 runs to 16 residues. The method was immunoSEQ multiplex PCR; TCRdb's version includes in-frame clones alone and lacks a portion of them. This table has 45,000 to 55,000 clones, approximately 84% appearing once. This chain connects TRBV10-3 to TRBJ1-3; 8 bases are shared with TRBD1. The clonotype was recovered from an adult with an advanced solid tumor such as melanoma, head and neck, liver or kidney cancer. Sequencing was performed on CD4+ or CD8+ T cells sorted from blood, taken in a trial of the OX40 agonist ivuxolimab. CDR3 sequence (DNA): TGTGCCATCAGTCTGACAGGGGACGCCTCTGGAAACACCATATATTTT. Its translation: CAISLTGDASGNTIYF.